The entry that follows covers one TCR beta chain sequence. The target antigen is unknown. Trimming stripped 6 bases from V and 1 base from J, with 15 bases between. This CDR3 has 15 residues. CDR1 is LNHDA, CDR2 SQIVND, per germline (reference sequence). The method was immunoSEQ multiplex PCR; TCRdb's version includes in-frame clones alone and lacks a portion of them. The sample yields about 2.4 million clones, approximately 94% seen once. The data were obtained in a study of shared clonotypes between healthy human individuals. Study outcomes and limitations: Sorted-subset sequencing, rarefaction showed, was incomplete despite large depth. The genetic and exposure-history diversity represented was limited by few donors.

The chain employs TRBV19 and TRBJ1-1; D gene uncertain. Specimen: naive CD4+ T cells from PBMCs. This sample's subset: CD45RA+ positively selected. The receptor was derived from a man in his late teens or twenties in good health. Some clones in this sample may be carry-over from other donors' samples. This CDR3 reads CASRTAPLKNTEAFF. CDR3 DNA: TGTGCCAGTAGGACGGCTCCCCTAAAGAACACTGAAGCTTTCTTT.